This T cell receptor beta chain was sequenced for a study of tumor-infiltrating lymphocytes in primary liver carcinoma. Study-level information: Read depth, roughly 3.5 to 7.5 million productive TCRbeta reads, did not differ significantly between tissues.

A word on this clonotype: One junction end does not reproduce the germline sequence, and a read error may be involved.

The researchers produced TCR beta cDNA from 500 to 550 ng total RNA with a constant-region primer. TCR beta libraries came from three nested multiplex PCR rounds using slightly modified ARM-PCR. In the first two PCR rounds, TRBV1-TRBV30 forward primers were paired with a C-beta reverse primer, and each round lasted 10 cycles. TCRdb passed the multiplex PCR reads through MiXCR, listing each CDR3 protein once. The profile covers tens of thousands of distinct CDR3 sequences, with 75% appearing a single time and approximately 40% taken by the ten largest. Between 20 and 30 mg of unsorted bulk tissue served as the source from which RNA and DNA were co-extracted. CDR1 and CDR2 (germline): LGHNA, YNFKEQ. The CDR3 is 15 residues long.

Sequences were obtained from tumor-adjacent normal liver tissue. The chain employs TRBV4-2 and TRBJ2-3, with D tentatively TRBD2 (6 bases). This clonotype originated in a man aged 35 to 55 with primary liver carcinoma and hepatitis B virus infection. Written as DNA, the CDR3 is TGTGTCGGCAGCCTTGAGTGGGGAGGAGGAGATACGCAGTACTTT. Its translation: CVGSLEWGGGDTQYF.